The source of this T cell receptor (beta chain) is a study of blood T cell repertoires in COVID-19. The wider study: Sites in the United States, Italy and Spain provided acute and convalescent COVID-19 samples.

Recruitment covered about two dozen US areas and drew participants whose ages spanned roughly 18 to 90 years. In assigning cohorts, the study relied on participant-reported clinical history. Those designated as exposed participants met a COVID-19 case within 2 weeks before study entry. Germline CDR1 KGHSH, CDR2 LQKENI. The junction had 10 bases not matched to a gene; V was cut back by 3 bases and J by 7 bases. The CDR3 has 15 residues. Profiling relied on immunoSEQ multiplex PCR, and the TCRdb table lists in-frame clones only, not all of them. The sample lists a few hundred thousand clones; about 86% were seen once.

The gene calls are TRBV18 and TRBJ1-2; TRBD1 aligns across 8 bases. The source of this sequence is a woman between 25 and 40 years old who had been exposed to COVID-19. The sequencing sample was made of PBMCs or T cells enriched from blood (not recorded which). CDR3: CASSPAQGDRSGYTF. In nucleotides, the CDR3 is TGTGCCAGCTCACCGGCACAGGGGGACCGATCTGGCTACACCTTC.